These 20 T cell receptor beta chains came from one sample sequenced in a study of blood T cell repertoires in COVID-19. Clones were sequenced by immunoSEQ multiplex PCR, and TCRdb holds only the in-frame ones, with some missing. The sample gives roughly 300,000 clones, roughly 90% of which show up once; just under 9.5% is in the top ten. The sample comprised peripheral blood. The receptors originated from a man aged 18 to 30 with active or convalescent COVID-19.

The gene calls are TRBV3-1 (or the pseudogene TRBV3-2) and TRBJ2-7; TRBD2 is a possible D gene (5 bases). The germline V gene has CDR1 LGHDT and CDR2 YNNKEL (reference sequence). This CDR3 has 15 amino acids. V was clipped by 6 bases and J by 3 bases, with 18 bases between them. CDR3 sequence (DNA): TGTGCCAGCAGTCCCTCCGGCAGGACTTTCTACGAGCAGTACTTC. Translated: CASSPSGRTFYEQYF.

This chain uses TRBV24-1 with TRBJ2-1; 9 positions match TRBD1. The CDR3 covers 16 residues. Germline V lookup: CDR1 KGHDR, CDR2 SFDVKD. Unmatched junction bases numbered 8, after V lost 3 bases and J lost 6 bases. The CDR3 protein is CATSDPGTGNGNEQFF. The DNA for the CDR3 is TGTGCCACCAGTGATCCCGGGACAGGGAACGGCAATGAGCAGTTCTTC.

This chain links TRBV7-9 with TRBJ1-5, with 7 nucleotides matching TRBD1. The CDR3 runs 13 residues. Germline V gene data show CDR1 as SEHNR and CDR2 as FQNEAQ (reference sequence). Losses at the gene ends were 3 bases for V and 5 bases for J; bases not matched to a gene: 1. This CDR3 reads CASSFTGDQPQHF. As DNA, the CDR3 is TGTGCCAGCAGCTTCACAGGGGATCAGCCCCAGCATTTT.

Notes on this clone: The same CDR3 also results from other DNA sequences found in this sample. V is TRBV12-3 or TRBV12-4 and J is TRBJ2-5; no firm D call. With 5 bases removed from V and 5 bases from J, the gap between germline ends came to 6 bases. CDR3 length equals 11 residues. The CDR3 loop reads CASSPGETQYF. DNA for the CDR3: TGTGCCAGCAGTCCCGGGGAGACCCAGTACTTC.

This chain uses TRBV7-6 with TRBJ1-1; D ambiguous. The length of the CDR3 is 15 residues. V lost 5 bases, J lost 1 base, and 14 bases lay in between. The germline gives CDR1 SGHVS, CDR2 FNYEAQ. The DNA for the CDR3 is TGTGCCAGCAGCAAATCCCTGGGGAGGAACACTGAAGCTTTCTTT. Its protein product is CASSKSLGRNTEAFF.

This chain links TRBV9 with TRBJ1-3, with D unclear. This CDR3 spans 17 amino acids. Germline CDR1 SGDLS, CDR2 YYNGEE. Trimming left V 0 bases short and J 0 bases short, with 13 bases between. The CDR3 DNA reads as TGTGCCAGCAGCGTAGATCCGATGAGCCGCTCTGGAAACACCATATATTTT. Encoded protein: CASSVDPMSRSGNTIYF.

The genes are TRBV15 and TRBJ1-2, with 9 nucleotides matching TRBD1. Germline assignment: CDR1 LNHNV and CDR2 YYDKDF (reference sequence). This CDR3 is 16 amino acids long. Germline trimming cut 0 bases from V and 8 bases from J; bases unmatched to any gene: 10. DNA for the CDR3: TGTGCCACCAGCAGAGATAAGGACAGGGGTCCGGGGGGCTACACCTTC. It codes for CATSRDKDRGPGGYTF.

The chain recombines TRBV6-6 with TRBJ1-1; 8 bases line up with TRBD1. Trimming removed 2 bases from V and 0 bases from J; junction bases left unmatched: 5. The CDR3 loop spans 16 amino acids. The germline V gene has CDR1 MNHNY and CDR2 SVGAGI (reference sequence). Written as DNA, the CDR3 is TGTGCCAGCAGTTACCCAGACAGGGGAGTGAACACTGAAGCTTTCTTT. Protein: CASSYPDRGVNTEAFF.

The J gene is TRBJ2-3, the V gene TRBV5-1; 9 bases are shared with TRBD1. V lost 4 bases, J lost 3 bases, and 6 bases stayed unmatched. This CDR3 has 15 amino acids. CDR1 is SGHRS and CDR2 is YFSETQ in the germline V gene. CDR3 nucleotides: TGCGCCAGCAGCGACGGACAGGGGAGGACAGATACGCAGTATTTT. It is translated as CASSDGQGRTDTQYF.

This sequence joins TRBV7-2 and TRBJ1-5; 9 bases are shared with TRBD1. Trimming removed 5 bases from V and 1 base from J; junction bases left unmatched: 6. The CDR3 is made up of 16 amino acids. CDR1 and CDR2 from the germline V gene are SGHTA and FQGNSA. CDR3 residues: CASSPGGTGSNQPQHF. The DNA for the CDR3 is TGTGCCAGCAGCCCAGGGGGGACAGGGAGCAATCAGCCCCAGCATTTT.

The rearrangement joins TRBV9 to TRBJ1-3; 7 bases match TRBD1. CDR3 length equals 16 residues. The V gene's germline CDR1 is SGDLS and CDR2 YYNGEE. V lost 3 bases to trimming and J lost 4 bases; unmatched junction nucleotides: 10. DNA of the CDR3: TGTGCCAGCAGCGCCCAGCACAGGGGAGCCGGAAACACCATATATTTT. Translating it yields CASSAQHRGAGNTIYF.

Only one count was recorded for this clone. The chain recombines TRBV6-2 or TRBV6-3 with TRBJ2-3; D is perhaps TRBD1 (6 bases). V lost 2 bases to trimming and J lost 0 bases, with 9 bases between them. This CDR3 comprises 15 residues. CDR1 is MNHEY and CDR2 is SVGEGT in the germline V gene. The CDR3 reads CASSYVRGSTDTQYF. The CDR3 DNA reads TGTGCCAGCAGTTACGTGAGGGGGAGCACAGATACGCAGTATTTT.

V usage is TRBV12-3 or TRBV12-4 and J usage is TRBJ1-5; D is unclear. There are 11 residues in the CDR3. V was cut by 5 bases and J by 4 bases, with 3 bases left in between. The CDR3 sequence is CASSQNQPQHF. The CDR3 DNA reads TGTGCCAGCAGTCAAAATCAGCCCCAGCATTTT.

The chain is built from TRBV19 and TRBJ2-3; TRBD1 aligns across 12 bases. With V trimmed by 4 bases and J by 3 bases, 2 bases remained unmatched. Germline V gene lookup returns CDR1 LNHDA and CDR2 SQIVND (reference sequence). The CDR3 has 15 amino acids. CDR3 region: CASSKGQGATDTQYF. The CDR3 DNA follows: TGTGCCAGTAGTAAGGGACAGGGGGCGACAGATACGCAGTATTTT.

A single count supports this clone. The V call is TRBV7-9, the J call TRBJ2-7; D is possibly TRBD2 (5 bases). The CDR3 runs 18 residues. CDR1 is SEHNR and CDR2 is FQNEAQ in the germline V gene (reference sequence). The V gene lost 0 bases and the J gene lost 5 bases, with 23 bases spanning the gap. The chain's CDR3 is CASSLAQGKWAGDNEQYF. CDR3 nucleotides: TGTGCCAGCAGCTTAGCGCAAGGGAAGTGGGCGGGTGATAACGAGCAGTACTTC.

The chain employs TRBV7-9 and TRBJ2-5; D might be TRBD1 (6 bases). The CDR3 has 15 amino acids. Trimming shortened V by 5 bases and J by 4 bases, and 17 bases separated the two germline ends. Germline loops: CDR1 SEHNR, CDR2 FQNEAQ (reference sequence). CDR3 in DNA: TGTGCCAGCAGCCGAGGAGCAGGGGAATTAGAGACCCAGTACTTC. Translation: CASSRGAGELETQYF.

The rearrangement uses TRBV3-1 (or the pseudogene TRBV3-2) and TRBJ2-4; 8 nucleotides align to TRBD1. Losses at the gene ends were 1 base for V and 0 bases for J; bases not matched to a gene: 8. Germline V lookup: CDR1 LGHDT, CDR2 YNNKEL (reference sequence). The CDR3 length is 18 residues. The CDR3 reads CASSQVYRTGLAKNIQYF. In DNA form, the CDR3 reads TGTGCCAGCAGCCAAGTTTACCGGACAGGGTTAGCCAAAAACATTCAGTACTTC.

V is TRBV2 and J is TRBJ2-3; 8 bases map to TRBD2. J lost 3 bases, V lost 11 bases, and 13 bases had no gene match. The CDR3 loop spans 15 amino acids. Germline lookup yields CDR1 SNHLY and CDR2 FYNNEI. The CDR3 region is CAYPPGTSETDTQYF. CDR3 DNA sequence: TGTGCCTACCCCCCGGGGACTAGTGAGACAGATACGCAGTATTTT.

This clone has more than one count but fewer than ten. The rearrangement joins TRBV25-1 to TRBJ2-2; perhaps TRBD1 as D (6 bases). V was trimmed by 2 bases and J by 4 bases, leaving 11 bases between them. Germline lookup yields CDR1 MGHDK and CDR2 SYGVNS. This CDR3 is 15 amino acids long. CDR3: CASSERLRGTGELFF. CDR3 DNA sequence: TGTGCCAGCAGTGAAAGACTCAGGGGCACCGGGGAGCTGTTTTTT.

The chain links TRBV7-2 to TRBJ1-2; 7 positions match TRBD1. Germline V gives CDR1 SGHTA, CDR2 FQGNSA. The CDR3 sequence is 15 residues long. V was clipped by 4 bases and J by 4 bases; unmatched bases: 9. The CDR3 loop reads CASSSPNRGSYGYTF. For the CDR3, the DNA is TGTGCCAGCAGCTCCCCCAACAGGGGCAGCTATGGCTACACCTTC.